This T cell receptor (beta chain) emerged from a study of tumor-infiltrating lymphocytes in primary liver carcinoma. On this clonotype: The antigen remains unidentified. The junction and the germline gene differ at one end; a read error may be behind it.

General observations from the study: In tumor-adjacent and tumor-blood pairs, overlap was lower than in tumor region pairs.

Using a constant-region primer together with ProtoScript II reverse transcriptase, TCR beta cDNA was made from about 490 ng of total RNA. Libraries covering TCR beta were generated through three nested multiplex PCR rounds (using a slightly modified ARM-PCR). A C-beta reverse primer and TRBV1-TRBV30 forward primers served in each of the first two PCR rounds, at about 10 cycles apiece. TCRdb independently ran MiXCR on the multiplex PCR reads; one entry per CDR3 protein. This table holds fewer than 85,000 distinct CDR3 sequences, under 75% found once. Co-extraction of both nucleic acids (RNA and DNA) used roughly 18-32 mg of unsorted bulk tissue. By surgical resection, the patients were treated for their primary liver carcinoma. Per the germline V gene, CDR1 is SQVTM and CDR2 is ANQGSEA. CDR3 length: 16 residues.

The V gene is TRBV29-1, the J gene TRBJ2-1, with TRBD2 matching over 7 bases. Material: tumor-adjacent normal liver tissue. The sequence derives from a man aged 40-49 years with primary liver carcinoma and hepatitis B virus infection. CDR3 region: CSVEVPGLTLRNERFF. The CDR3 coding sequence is TGCAGCGTTGAGGTACCGGGACTAACACTTCGGAATGAGCGGTTCTTC.